This is a list of T cell receptor beta chains from one sample in a study of blood T cell repertoires in COVID-19. Repertoires were generated with immunoSEQ multiplex PCR, while TCRdb's copy carries only in-frame clones and drops some. Of about 78,000 clones in the sample, around 80% were seen once. Sequences were obtained from peripheral blood. The receptors come from a man aged 60-69 years with active or convalescent COVID-19. Both conserved end residues are part of each CDR3. A D gene is named only where the DNA matches it firmly. Clone sizes are given selectively: once, few, many, or a class where the clone is expanded.

cdr3_aa cdr3_nt d_call j_call v_call clone_size
CASSPLAGRPNEQFF TGTGCCAGCAGCCCCTTAGCGGGGAGGCCCAATGAGCAGTTCTTC TRBD2 TRBJ2-1 TRBV5-8 -
CASSPMYEQYF TGTGCCAGCAGTCCCATGTACGAGCAGTACTTC - TRBJ2-7 TRBV21-1 few
CASRDRVYEQYF TGCGCCAGCAGGGACAGGGTTTACGAGCAGTACTTC TRBD1 TRBJ2-7 TRBV23-1 -
CASSQWEGNTEAFF TGCGCCAGCAGCCAGTGGGAGGGGAACACTGAAGCTTTCTTT - TRBJ1-1 TRBV4-3 -
CASSYLAGGTRHEQFF TGTGCCAGCAGTTACCTAGCGGGGGGCACAAGGCATGAGCAGTTCTTC TRBD2 TRBJ2-1 TRBV6-6 -
CASSPVLTGWVTEAFF TGTGCCAGCAGTCCTGTCTTGACAGGCTGGGTTACTGAAGCTTTCTTT - TRBJ1-1 TRBV6-6 -
CASSRTGGDEKLFF TGTGCCAGCAGCCGGACAGGGGGCGATGAAAAACTGTTTTTT TRBD1 TRBJ1-4 TRBV6-2/TRBV6-3 -
CASSKGDRYNEQFF TGTGCCAGTAGTAAAGGTGACAGGTACAATGAGCAGTTCTTC - TRBJ2-1 TRBV19 few
CASSSRGLNQPQHF TGTGCCAGCAGTTCCAGGGGGCTCAATCAGCCCCAGCATTTT TRBD1 TRBJ1-5 TRBV3-1/TRBV3-2 -
CASSPAGGTAYNEQFF TGTGCCAGCAGCCCCGCAGGGGGGACAGCCTACAATGAGCAGTTCTTC - TRBJ2-1 TRBV14 -
CASSTPHRQGSNTEAFF TGTGCCAGCAGCACTCCCCACCGACAGGGCTCCAACACTGAAGCTTTCTTT - TRBJ1-1 TRBV21-1 -
CASSLGTVVFGNTIYF TGTGCCAGCAGCTTGGGGACAGTTGTGTTTGGAAACACCATATATTTT - TRBJ1-3 TRBV5-6 -
CASSQAVTGDTQYF TGCGCCAGCAGTCAAGCGGTAACAGGAGATACGCAGTATTTT - TRBJ2-3 TRBV23-1 -
CASSQTGPPSSGANVLTF TGTGCCAGCAGCCAGACAGGTCCCCCCTCCTCTGGGGCCAACGTCCTGACTTTC - TRBJ2-6 TRBV2 few
CASMSDRGGETQYF TGTGCCAGCATGTCGGACAGGGGGGGAGAGACCCAGTACTTC TRBD1 TRBJ2-5 TRBV2 -
CASSMAASGGTYEQYF TGTGCCAGTAGTATGGCCGCTAGCGGGGGGACCTACGAGCAGTACTTC TRBD2 TRBJ2-7 TRBV19 -
CASRMGRGTDTQYF TGTGCCAGCAGAATGGGGCGCGGCACAGATACGCAGTATTTT - TRBJ2-3 TRBV6-5 -